These 18 T cell receptor beta chains share one sample of origin, sequenced in a study of blood T cell repertoires in COVID-19. Method: immunoSEQ multiplex PCR; TCRdb's copy keeps in-frame clones and lacks some. This repertoire shows about 87,000 clones, around 85% found once; its top ten account for 3%. Sequenced: peripheral blood. These receptors originate from an elderly woman with COVID-19, enrolled during active disease.

The genes are TRBV19 and TRBJ2-1; TRBD2 matches 10 bases. V lost 7 bases to trimming and J lost 3 bases; unmatched junction nucleotides: 6. Germline lookup yields CDR1 LNHDA and CDR2 SQIVND (reference sequence). The CDR3 is made up of 15 amino acids. The CDR3 coding sequence is TGTGCCAGTACCCCGTCTAGCGGGGGCTACAATGAGCAGTTCTTC. It encodes CASTPSSGGYNEQFF.

This chain joins TRBV5-1 and TRBJ2-3; 10 positions match TRBD2. The junction had 6 bases not matched to a gene; V was cut back by 4 bases and J by 4 bases. Germline V gene data show CDR1 as SGHRS and CDR2 as YFSETQ. This CDR3 spans 15 amino acids. This CDR3 reads CASSPSGSGPDTQYF. The CDR3 bases are TGCGCCAGCAGCCCTAGCGGGAGCGGGCCAGATACGCAGTATTTT.

CDR3 sequence: CASSLRGRNTQYF. CDR3 nucleotides: TGTGCCAGCAGTTTACGGGGGAGGAATACGCAGTATTTT. The gene calls are TRBV12-3 or TRBV12-4 and TRBJ2-3, with D perhaps matching TRBD2 (6 bases). V dropped 2 bases and J dropped 7 bases, with 10 bases sitting between them. CDR3 length: 13 residues.

The chain couples TRBV10-3 to TRBJ2-2; 7 nucleotides align to TRBD1. V lost 4 bases and J lost 4; bases outside the gene matches: 9. CDR1 ENHRY and CDR2 SYGVKD come from the germline V gene. There are 16 residues in the CDR3. The DNA of the CDR3 is TGTGCCATCAGTGTCTCGACAGGGATGGGCACCGGGGAGCTGTTTTTT. Translating gives CAISVSTGMGTGELFF.

The V call is TRBV29-1, the J call TRBJ2-5, with D possibly being TRBD2 (6 bases). V was trimmed by 2 bases and J by 3 bases, leaving 7 bases between them. The CDR3 length is 12 residues. Germline loops: CDR1 SQVTM, CDR2 ANQGSEA. The CDR3 coding sequence is TGCAGCGTTGAACGCGGGAAAGAGACCCAGTACTTC. It encodes CSVERGKETQYF.

The V gene is TRBV10-3, the J gene TRBJ2-7, with a tentative D call TRBD1 (6 bases). The CDR3 totals 14 residues. V was cut by 5 bases and J by 0 bases, with 11 bases left in between. From germline, CDR1 is ENHRY and CDR2 SYGVKD. This chain's CDR3 is CAISTGPNSYEQYF. As DNA, the CDR3 is TGTGCCATCAGTACAGGGCCCAACTCCTACGAGCAGTACTTC.

The chain uses TRBV6-2 or TRBV6-3 and TRBJ2-7; perhaps TRBD2 as D (5 bases). V was pared by 0 bases and J by 2 bases, with 14 bases between. This CDR3 is 16 amino acids long. From germline, CDR1 is MNHEY and CDR2 SVGEGT. CDR3 DNA: TGTGCCAGCAGTTACTCGATTGAGGGATCACCCTACGAGCAGTACTTC. Its translation: CASSYSIEGSPYEQYF.

This clone appeared once. This sequence joins TRBV28 and TRBJ1-2; weak D call: TRBD1 (5 bases). Germline loops: CDR1 MDHEN, CDR2 SYDVKM. The CDR3 has 14 amino acids. The ends were cut back, 4 bases at V and 7 bases at J, with 16 bases in the middle. The CDR3 reads CASSSLGQGGGYTF. Written as DNA, the CDR3 is TGTGCCAGCAGTTCGTTGGGCCAGGGCGGTGGCTACACCTTC.

The chain employs TRBV6-5 and TRBJ2-3; 7 bases map to TRBD1. The CDR3 consists of 15 residues. The V segment lost 4 bases and the J segment 3 bases; nucleotides outside the gene matches: 7. The germline CDR1 and CDR2 sequences are MNHEY and SVGAGI. CDR3: CASSLQGRGTDTQYF. Written as DNA, the CDR3 is TGTGCCAGCAGTTTACAGGGGAGAGGTACAGATACGCAGTATTTT.

The CDR3 nucleotides read TGTGCCAGTAGTATATCCGCTACTAACTATGGCTACACCTTC. This sequence encodes CASSISATNYGYTF. V gene TRBV19 combines with J gene TRBJ1-2; no clear D. Germline V gene data show CDR1 as LNHDA and CDR2 as SQIVND (reference sequence). The CDR3 is 14 amino acids. The V gene lost 2 bases and the J gene lost 0 bases, with 7 bases spanning the gap.

CDR3: CASSQAARSGDKNIQYF. In DNA, the CDR3 is TGTGCCAGCAGCCAAGCTGCTAGGTCGGGGGACAAAAACATTCAGTACTTC. The chain has TRBV4-2 and TRBJ2-4; TRBD2 is a possible D gene (6 bases). The V gene's germline CDR1 is LGHNA and CDR2 YNFKEQ. CDR3 length: 17 amino acids. V lost 1 base and J 3 bases, leaving 16 bases between the germline ends.

This chain uses TRBV3-1 (or the pseudogene TRBV3-2) with TRBJ2-2; 9 bases match TRBD2. After removal of 4 bases from V and 4 bases from J, the junction contained 7 bases not matched to a gene. This CDR3 comprises 16 residues. Germline V gene sequence: CDR1 LGHDT, CDR2 YNNKEL (reference sequence). CDR3 sequence reads: CASSPAGGRLTGELFF. As DNA, the CDR3 is TGTGCCAGCAGCCCCGCGGGGGGGCGGCTCACCGGGGAGCTGTTTTTT.

In this sample, this clone turned up once. The chain has TRBV19 and TRBJ2-2, with 9 nucleotides matching TRBD1. The V segment lost 4 bases and the J segment 7 bases; nucleotides outside the gene matches: 7. Germline values: CDR1 LNHDA, CDR2 SQIVND (reference sequence). The CDR3 is made up of 15 amino acids. In DNA form, the CDR3 reads TGTGCCAGTAGTACCCACAGGGGGCAGGGCGGGGAGCTGTTTTTT. It specifies CASSTHRGQGGELFF. Full variable domain (rest looked up from reference TRBV19 and TRBJ2-2): DGGITQSPKYLFRKEGQNVTLSCEQNLNHDAMYWYRQDPGQGLRLIYYSQIVNDFQKGDIAEGYSVSREKKESFPLTVTSAQKNPTAFYLCASSTHRGQGGELFFGEGSRLTVL.

The chain recombines TRBV28 with TRBJ2-3; TRBD1 might be the D (5 bases). The length of the CDR3 is 12 residues. V was shortened by 10 bases and J by 0 bases, with 8 bases between the two germline ends. The germline gives CDR1 MDHEN, CDR2 SYDVKM. The CDR3 protein is CATKGSTDTQYF. CDR3 bases: TGTGCCACCAAGGGGAGCACAGATACGCAGTATTTT.

The sample holds a few counts of this clone. The chain is built from TRBV15 and TRBJ1-2, with 8 bases fitting TRBD1. In germline, CDR1 is LNHNV, CDR2 YYDKDF (reference sequence). J was trimmed by 12 bases and V by 1 base; bases with no gene match: 10. CDR3 length: 14 amino acids. The CDR3 coding sequence is TGTGCCACCAGCAGAGCAGGGGGCTACTCGACCCACACCTTC. Translated: CATSRAGGYSTHTF.

This chain joins TRBV6-5 and TRBJ2-7; perhaps TRBD2 as D (6 bases). This CDR3 spans 11 amino acids. V was shortened by 6 bases and J by 4 bases, with 7 bases between the two germline ends. Germline CDR1 MNHEY, CDR2 SVGAGI. The CDR3 DNA is TGTGCCAGCAGACGGGGGTACGAGCAGTACTTC. The encoded protein is CASRRGYEQYF.

The rearrangement links TRBV6-6 to TRBJ2-7; D might be TRBD1 (6 bases). Trimming cost V 5 bases and J 3 bases, with 8 bases left between them. Germline lookup yields CDR1 MNHNY and CDR2 SVGAGI (reference sequence). The CDR3 is made up of 12 amino acids. CDR3 nucleotides: TGTGCCAGCAGTCCACAGGGCTACGAGCAGTACTTC. Protein product: CASSPQGYEQYF.

Here the CDR3 DNA reads TGTGCCAGCAGCTTAATTTCCGGGGTTTCCTACGAGCAGTACTTC. This gives the protein CASSLISGVSYEQYF. The genes are TRBV7-8 and TRBJ2-7; possibly TRBD2 for D (5 bases). The CDR3 contains 15 residues. Germline lookup yields CDR1 SGHVS and CDR2 FQNEAQ. V lost 2 bases and J lost 1, with 12 bases in between.